This T cell receptor beta chain was documented in a study of T cell responses to AZD1222 COVID-19 vaccine. Broader study findings: There were vaccine-associated CD4 TCRs across spike, dominant at 160-218 and 743-854. Nearly half of spike-specific TCRs reportedly target variant regions that are unmutated in the B.1.351 and B.1.1.7 variants.

Produced via immunoSEQ multiplex PCR; TCRdb's table is partial and in-frame only. This sample has some 79,000 clones, with less than 85% found just once. Only a few counts were recorded for this clone. Its antigen is still unknown. The germline gives CDR1 MNHEY, CDR2 SMNVEV (reference sequence). V was clipped by 1 base and J by 1 base, with 10 bases between them. The CDR3 is made up of 15 amino acids. The sequencing here drew on peripheral blood, taken 28 days after the second AZD1222 dose. The receptor was isolated from an adult who received the AZD1222 COVID-19 vaccine. The V and J genes are TRBV27 and TRBJ1-1, with a tentative D call TRBD1 (5 bases). The DNA for the CDR3 is TGTGCCAGCAGTTTATTCCGGGGCACGAACACTGAAGCTTTCTTT. Its translation: CASSLFRGTNTEAFF.